The 23 T cell receptor beta chains below were found in one sample sequenced in a study of blood T cell repertoires in COVID-19. Clones were read by immunoSEQ multiplex PCR, and TCRdb kept only the in-frame ones, dropping some. The profile covers about 310,000 clones, with around 90% appearing a single time and 8.5% to 10% taken by the ten largest. The sample consisted of PBMCs or T cells enriched from blood (not recorded which). The origin of the receptors is a woman in her late teens or twenties who had recovered from COVID-19.

The J gene is TRBJ1-1, the V gene TRBV4-1; 7 bases are shared with TRBD1. V dropped 2 bases and J dropped 0; count of bases not matched to a gene: 3. Germline V gene data show CDR1 as MGHRA and CDR2 as YSYEKL. This CDR3 region has 15 residues. The CDR3 region is CASSQKTGMNTEAFF. The CDR3 DNA reads TGCGCCAGCAGCCAAAAGACAGGGATGAACACTGAAGCTTTCTTT.

The chain has TRBV4-3 and TRBJ2-1; the D gene is possibly TRBD1 (6 bases). The CDR3 has 13 residues. V lost 6 bases and J lost 5, with 11 bases in between. Germline V gene lookup returns CDR1 LGHNA and CDR2 YSLEER. The CDR3 here is CASSHGQNNEQFF. The CDR3 DNA is TGCGCCAGCAGTCATGGACAGAACAATGAGCAGTTCTTC.

Here the CDR3 reads CSSGQMNTEAFF. Written as DNA, the CDR3 is TGCAGCTCGGGACAGATGAACACTGAAGCTTTCTTT. This chain links TRBV29-1 with TRBJ1-1; 7 bases fit TRBD1. V was clipped by 8 bases and J by 0 bases; unmatched bases: 3. The CDR3 spans 12 residues. From germline, CDR1 is SQVTM and CDR2 ANQGSEA. Together with reference TRBV29-1 and TRBJ1-1, the CDR3 gives the full variable domain: SAVISQKPSRDICQRGTSLTIQCQVDSQVTMMFWYRQQPGQSLTLIATANQGSEATYESGFVIDKFPISRPNLTFSTLTVSNMSPEDSSIYLCSSGQMNTEAFFGQGTRLTVV.

The chain links TRBV7-2 to TRBJ2-5; D is possibly TRBD1 (5 bases). Germline V gene sequence: CDR1 SGHTA, CDR2 FQGNSA. CDR3 length equals 13 residues. Trimming cost V 5 bases and J 4 bases, with 11 bases left between them. The CDR3 protein is CASSRRVRETQYF. The CDR3 DNA follows: TGTGCCAGCAGCCGCAGGGTCCGAGAGACCCAGTACTTC.

The chain joins TRBV11-3 to TRBJ2-5; 13 bases map to TRBD2. Trimming took 5 bases from V and 1 from J; bases not matched to a gene: 4. The CDR3 is 16 residues long. The germline gives CDR1 SGHNT, CDR2 YENEEA. CDR3 in DNA: TGTGCCAGCAGCCCAGGACTAGCGGGAGTCCAAGAGACCCAGTACTTC. Translated: CASSPGLAGVQETQYF.

This rearrangement joins TRBV5-1 to TRBJ2-3; a weak D match, TRBD1 (6 bases). CDR3 size: 16 residues. Germline V gene lookup returns CDR1 SGHRS and CDR2 YFSETQ. Trimming cost V 0 bases and J 1 base, with 12 bases left between them. The CDR3 sequence is CASSLEGHRGTDTQYF. The CDR3 DNA follows: TGCGCCAGCAGCTTGGAAGGGCACAGGGGCACAGATACGCAGTATTTT.

The V and J genes are TRBV7-9 and TRBJ1-3; D might be TRBD1 (6 bases). Germline V gene data show CDR1 as SEHNR and CDR2 as FQNEAQ (reference sequence). The length of the CDR3 is 15 residues. Trimming pared 3 bases from V and 4 bases from J, leaving 13 bases between. The CDR3 DNA reads TGTGCCAGCAGCTTTTTGGGGGCGCGGGGAAACACCATATATTTT. Translated: CASSFLGARGNTIYF.

The CDR3 region is CASSSTGGALETQYF. DNA of the CDR3: TGTGCCAGCAGCTCCACAGGGGGCGCTTTGGAGACCCAGTACTTC. The V and J genes are TRBV5-4 and TRBJ2-5, with 9 bases matching TRBD1. Germline V lookup: CDR1 SGHNT, CDR2 YYREEE (reference sequence). The V segment lost 3 bases and the J segment 5 bases; nucleotides outside the gene matches: 8. The length of the CDR3 is 15 residues. The full variable domain, with the rest looked up from reference TRBV5-4 and TRBJ2-5, is ETGVTQSPTHLIKTRGQQVTLRCSSQSGHNTVSWYQQALGQGPQFIFQYYREEENGRGNFPPRFSGLQFPNYSSELNVNALELDDSALYLCASSSTGGALETQYFGPGTRLLVL.

This clone was observed a few times. The J gene is TRBJ2-4, the V gene TRBV5-4, with D possibly being TRBD2 (6 bases). In germline, CDR1 is SGHNT, CDR2 YYREEE (reference sequence). V was pared by 4 bases and J by 0 bases, with 17 bases between. The CDR3 runs 17 residues. In DNA form, the CDR3 reads TGTGCCAGCAGCCCCGGCGGGACTTCTTTAGCCAAAAACATTCAGTACTTC. It is translated as CASSPGGTSLAKNIQYF. Looking up the rest from reference TRBV5-4 and TRBJ2-4 gives the full variable domain: ETGVTQSPTHLIKTRGQQVTLRCSSQSGHNTVSWYQQALGQGPQFIFQYYREEENGRGNFPPRFSGLQFPNYSSELNVNALELDDSALYLCASSPGGTSLAKNIQYFGAGTRLSVL.

The V gene is TRBV5-4, the J gene TRBJ1-6, with 7 bases fitting TRBD1. With V trimmed by 4 bases and J by 14 bases, 15 bases remained unmatched. This CDR3 contains 15 residues. The germline V gene encodes CDR1 SGHNT and CDR2 YYREEE (reference sequence). The CDR3 sequence is CASSGGTDRERALHF. CDR3 in DNA: TGTGCCAGCAGCGGGGGGACAGACAGGGAGCGGGCCCTCCACTTT.

The V call is TRBV11-1, the J call TRBJ2-7; no reliable D call. The CDR3 consists of 14 residues. Germline loops: CDR1 SGHAT, CDR2 FQDESV (reference sequence). V was shortened by 1 base and J by 3 bases, with 10 bases between the two germline ends. For the CDR3, the DNA is TGTGCCAGCAGCTTAGGGCAGGATGACTACGAGCAGTACTTC. Translated, it gives CASSLGQDDYEQYF.

J is TRBJ1-2 and V is TRBV24-1, with 11 bases aligning to TRBD1. Germline V gene sequence: CDR1 KGHDR, CDR2 SFDVKD. This CDR3 is 15 amino acids long. V dropped 2 bases and J dropped 6; count of bases not matched to a gene: 4. The CDR3 nucleotides read TGTGCCACCAGTGATTGGGACAGGGGGGAGCATGGCTACACCTTC. It translates to CATSDWDRGEHGYTF.

V usage is TRBV12-3 or TRBV12-4 and J usage is TRBJ2-1; D is undetermined. The CDR3 sequence is 13 residues long. V lost 7 bases, J lost 3 bases, and 10 bases lay in between. Here the CDR3 DNA reads TGTGCCAGCAAACGACCAGGCTACAATGAGCAGTTCTTC. As protein: CASKRPGYNEQFF.

The chain couples TRBV7-2 to TRBJ2-1; TRBD2 matches 15 bases. Germline trimming cut 3 bases from V and 1 base from J; bases unmatched to any gene: 7. The germline V gene has CDR1 SGHTA and CDR2 FQGNSA. This CDR3 is 19 amino acids long. The CDR3 here is CASSFYGLAGGPSYNEQFF. The CDR3 coding sequence is TGTGCCAGCAGCTTCTACGGACTAGCGGGGGGGCCTTCCTACAATGAGCAGTTCTTC.

This chain uses TRBV24-1 with TRBJ1-4, with 7 bases that match TRBD1. This CDR3 has 15 residues. Germline loops: CDR1 KGHDR, CDR2 SFDVKD. V shed 4 bases, J shed 6 bases, and the junction held 7 bases outside the gene matches. The CDR3 spells CATSDPQGGDEKLFF. CDR3 in DNA: TGTGCCACCAGTGACCCCCAGGGGGGCGATGAAAAACTGTTTTTT.

The chain carries TRBV27 and TRBJ2-5; perhaps TRBD1 as D (5 bases). This CDR3 has 12 amino acids. The V end was cut by 8 bases, the J end by 1 base, with 8 bases between. Germline V gene sequence: CDR1 MNHEY, CDR2 SMNVEV (reference sequence). The CDR3 nucleotides read TGTGCCAGCGGACAATTCCAAGAGACCCAGTACTTC. Translated: CASGQFQETQYF.

The chain joins TRBV4-3 to TRBJ1-1; maybe TRBD1 (5 bases). The V end was cut by 0 bases, the J end by 0 bases, with 8 bases between. In germline, CDR1 is LGHNA, CDR2 YSLEER. The length of the CDR3 is 15 residues. The CDR3 here is CASSQDDSMNTEAFF. CDR3 bases: TGCGCCAGCAGCCAAGACGACAGCATGAACACTGAAGCTTTCTTT.

J is TRBJ1-3 and V is TRBV24-1; D remains ambiguous. Germline-derived CDR1 and CDR2 are KGHDR and SFDVKD. This CDR3 region has 16 residues. V was cut by 3 bases and J by 0 bases, with 11 bases left in between. The chain's CDR3 is CATSDPAGSSGNTIYF. The CDR3 DNA reads as TGTGCCACCAGTGATCCGGCTGGGAGCTCTGGAAACACCATATATTTT.

The rearrangement links TRBV6-4 to TRBJ2-1; 11 nucleotides match TRBD2. Germline V gene sequence: CDR1 MRHNA, CDR2 SNTAGT. The V segment lost 5 bases and the J segment 7 bases; nucleotides outside the gene matches: 7. CDR3 length: 15 amino acids. The DNA of the CDR3 is TGTGCCAGCAGTCCGCTAGCGGGAGGCTTTAATGAGCAGTTCTTC. It specifies CASSPLAGGFNEQFF.

This clone was detected a few times. This sequence joins TRBV14 and TRBJ2-7, with 10 nucleotides matching TRBD2. Germline lookup yields CDR1 SGHDN and CDR2 FVKESK. J was trimmed by 4 bases and V by 4 bases; bases with no gene match: 10. CDR3 length: 16 residues. The CDR3 region has the DNA TGTGCCAGCAGCCTTCAAGCGGGAGGGCCAGGGTACGAGCAGTACTTC. Translating it yields CASSLQAGGPGYEQYF.

The chain joins TRBV11-2 to TRBJ2-2; maybe TRBD2 (6 bases). In germline, CDR1 is SGHAT, CDR2 FQNNGV. Trimming took off 5 bases at V and 6 bases at J, with 19 bases between the two ends. The CDR3 contains 16 residues. In DNA, the CDR3 is TGTGCCAGCAGCCGACATGGGGCGCGGGGATCCGGGGAGCTGTTTTTT. Translating it yields CASSRHGARGSGELFF.

The chain recombines TRBV3-1 (or the pseudogene TRBV3-2) with TRBJ1-2, with 11 nucleotides matching TRBD1. The CDR3 covers 17 residues. Germline CDR1 and CDR2: LGHDT and YNNKEL (reference sequence). V gave up 4 bases and J gave up 7 bases; unmatched junction bases: 14. For the CDR3, the DNA is TGTGCCAGCAGCCCTCCATCCGGACAGGGGGCTTGGTCTGGCTACACCTTC. Its protein product is CASSPPSGQGAWSGYTF.

There are a few counts of this clone. The J gene is TRBJ1-5, the V gene TRBV5-4; TRBD1 matches at 7 bases. J lost 7 bases, V lost 3 bases, and 4 bases had no gene match. Germline V gene lookup returns CDR1 SGHNT and CDR2 YYREEE (reference sequence). The CDR3 totals 13 residues. The CDR3: CASSYDRAQPQHF. DNA of the CDR3: TGTGCCAGCAGCTACGACAGGGCCCAGCCCCAGCATTTT. Variable domain in full (rest from reference TRBV5-4 and TRBJ1-5): ETGVTQSPTHLIKTRGQQVTLRCSSQSGHNTVSWYQQALGQGPQFIFQYYREEENGRGNFPPRFSGLQFPNYSSELNVNALELDDSALYLCASSYDRAQPQHFGDGTRLSIL.